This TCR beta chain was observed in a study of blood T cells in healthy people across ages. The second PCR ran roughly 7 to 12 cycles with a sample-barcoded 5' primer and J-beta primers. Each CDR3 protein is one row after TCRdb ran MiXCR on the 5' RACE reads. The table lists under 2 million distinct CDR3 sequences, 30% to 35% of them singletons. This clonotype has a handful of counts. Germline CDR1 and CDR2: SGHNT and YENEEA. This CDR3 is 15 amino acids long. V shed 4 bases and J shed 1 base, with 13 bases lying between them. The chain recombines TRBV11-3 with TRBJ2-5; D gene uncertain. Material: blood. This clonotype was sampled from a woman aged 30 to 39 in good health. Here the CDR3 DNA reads TGTGCCAGCAGCTATGGTCCTGAAGGCCAAGAGACCCAGTACTTC. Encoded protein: CASSYGPEGQETQYF.